The rows below give T cell receptor beta chains drawn from one sample of a study of CD8+ T cells in alopecia areata. The protocol was immunoSEQ multiplex PCR, while the TCRdb copy is restricted to in-frame clones and leaves out a portion. The sample has approximately 45,000 clones; less than 70% are singletons. Sequencing used CD8+ T cells sorted from blood, obtained at week 4, from a patient treated with tofacitinib. These receptors originate from a human donor with alopecia areata. Both conserved end residues are part of each CDR3. The D gene is left open where the match is weak. Only part of the rows carry a size: once, few, many, or a class if the clone is expanded.

j_call d_call v_call clone_size cdr3_aa cdr3_nt
TRBJ2-5 TRBD1 TRBV27 . CASSTRTGPILETQYF TGTGCCAGCAGTACCCGGACAGGGCCCATTTTGGAGACCCAGTACTTC
TRBJ2-6 . TRBV29-1 . CSVITYRDRSGANVLTF TGCAGCGTTATAACTTACAGGGACCGCTCTGGGGCCAACGTCCTGACTTTC
TRBJ1-1 . TRBV7-8 . CASSLVLEGDWQAFF TGTGCCAGCAGCTTAGTATTGGAGGGGGACTGGCAAGCTTTCTTT
TRBJ2-1 . TRBV10-3 few CAITQGYSYRDNEQFF TGTGCCATCACCCAGGGGTATTCATATCGGGACAATGAGCAGTTCTTC
TRBJ1-3 . TRBV9 . CASSAEGRSGNTIYF TGTGCCAGCAGCGCCGAGGGGCGTTCTGGAAACACCATATATTTT
TRBJ2-1 . TRBV19 . CAGSIVAGETYNEQFF TGTGCCGGTAGTATAGTTGCCGGGGAGACCTACAATGAGCAGTTCTTC
TRBJ1-1 TRBD1 TRBV30 few CAWSVTGEAFF TGTGCCTGGAGTGTGACAGGGGAAGCTTTCTTT
TRBJ2-2 . TRBV29-1 . CSVSLGTGELFF TGCAGCGTCTCCCTGGGCACCGGGGAGCTGTTTTTT
TRBJ2-2 . TRBV29-1 few CSVEQDTGELFF TGCAGCGTTGAACAGGACACCGGGGAGCTGTTTTTT
TRBJ1-3 . TRBV2 once CARGTEENTIYF TGTGCCAGGGGGACGGAAGAAAACACCATATATTTT
TRBJ2-1 . TRBV27 . CASSLLGGGYNEQFF TGTGCCAGCAGTCTCCTTGGGGGCGGCTACAATGAGCAGTTCTTC
TRBJ1-1 . TRBV19 . CASFPTSTNTEAFF TGTGCCAGTTTTCCGACAAGTACGAACACTGAAGCTTTCTTT
TRBJ2-1 . TRBV6-4 large CASSDSGTGDYNEQFF TGTGCCAGCAGTGACTCCGGGACTGGAGACTACAATGAGCAGTTCTTC
TRBJ2-2 . TRBV29-1 . CSVPGPGELFF TGCAGCGTGCCGGGACCCGGGGAGCTGTTTTTT
TRBJ1-2 . TRBV29-1 . CSVPVGGYGYTF TGCAGCGTTCCGGTTGGTGGATATGGCTACACCTTC
TRBJ2-1 TRBD1 TRBV2 . CASKGTGGYDEQFF TGTGCCAGCAAGGGGACAGGGGGCTACGATGAGCAGTTCTTC
TRBJ1-2 TRBD1 TRBV30 few CASQGGAGYGYTF TGTGCCTCCCAAGGGGGCGCTGGCTATGGCTACACCTTC
TRBJ1-5 . TRBV19 . CASSPDNSNQPQHF TGTGCCAGTAGTCCGGATAATAGCAATCAGCCCCAGCATTTT
TRBJ2-7 TRBD1 TRBV27 . CASMTLTGTTYEQYF TGTGCCAGCATGACCCTGACAGGGACCACCTACGAGCAGTACTTC
TRBJ1-1 . TRBV5-1 . CASSFPNSGTMNTEAFF TGCGCCAGCAGCTTTCCCAATTCCGGAACAATGAACACTGAAGCTTTCTTT
TRBJ1-2 TRBD1 TRBV7-9 . CASSLTGVGYTF TGTGCCAGCAGCTTAACAGGGGTTGGCTACACCTTC
TRBJ2-1 . TRBV7-2 . CASSLWDHEQFF TGTGCCAGCAGCTTATGGGACCATGAGCAGTTCTTC
TRBJ1-1 . TRBV19 few CASSIGSGDTEAFF TGTGCCAGTAGTATTGGGTCCGGGGACACTGAAGCTTTCTTT
TRBJ2-5 . TRBV7-2 once CASSLKTQYF TGTGCCAGCAGCTTAAAGACCCAGTACTTC
TRBJ2-1 . TRBV6-5 . CASSYSVGEKNNEQFF TGTGCCAGCAGTTACTCTGTCGGGGAGAAAAACAATGAGCAGTTCTTC
TRBJ2-3 . TRBV30 few CAWSDTTDTQYF TGTGCCTGGAGTGATACCACAGATACGCAGTATTTT
TRBJ2-7 . TRBV7-9 once CASSQRGAGQNSYEQYF TGTGCCAGCAGCCAAAGAGGGGCGGGACAAAACTCCTACGAGCAGTACTTC
TRBJ2-1 TRBD1 TRBV29-1 few CSVTGSSYNEQFF TGCAGCGTGACAGGGAGCTCCTACAATGAGCAGTTCTTC
TRBJ2-3 TRBD2 TRBV9 . CASSLRTSRTDTQYF TGTGCCAGCAGCCTACGGACTAGCCGCACAGATACGCAGTATTTT
TRBJ1-3 TRBD1 TRBV30 . CAWETDRDSGNTIYF TGTGCCTGGGAAACTGACAGGGACTCTGGAAACACCATATATTTT
TRBJ1-4 . TRBV30 . CAWSVGQRNEKLFF TGTGCCTGGAGTGTAGGGCAACGTAATGAAAAACTGTTTTTT
TRBJ1-5 . TRBV5-6 . CASSPMGGRVGQPQHF TGTGCCAGCAGCCCCATGGGGGGTCGAGTGGGGCAGCCCCAGCATTTT
TRBJ1-2 . TRBV27 . CASSYSSARGYTF TGTGCCAGCAGTTACTCGTCAGCGCGTGGCTACACCTTC
TRBJ2-7 . TRBV25-1 . CASSASGIYEQYF TGTGCCAGCAGTGCCTCCGGAATCTACGAGCAGTACTTC
TRBJ2-6 . TRBV7-9 . CATFEGISGANVLTF TGTGCCACCTTTGAGGGTATCTCTGGGGCCAACGTCCTGACTTTC